This TCR beta chain was retrieved from a study of shared clonotypes between healthy human individuals. Study-wide results and limits: Enrolling few donors narrowed the genetic and exposure-history diversity that was represented.

This clone has just a few counts. Its antigen is not identified. The sample contains more than one DNA sequence encoding this CDR3. Participating donors were healthy, HIV-negative adults free of recent acute infections or vaccinations. CDR3 length equals 12 residues. The V gene's germline CDR1 is MDHEN and CDR2 SYDVKM. V lost 5 bases and J lost 4, with 8 bases in between. Each subset's genomic DNA was split evenly across several immunoSEQ plates. Generated by immunoSEQ multiplex PCR, the TCRdb table keeps only in-frame clones and is missing some. Of 850,000 to 1,200,000 clones in the sample, about 70% were seen once.

The sample comprised memory CD4+ T cells sorted from blood. Subset here: CD45RA-negative fraction. The TCR comes from a man aged 18 to 29 in good health. The rearrangement links TRBV28 to TRBJ1-2; no firm D call. Here the CDR3 DNA reads TGTGCCAGCAGTCTCCGGACCTATGGCTACACCTTC. This gives the protein CASSLRTYGYTF.